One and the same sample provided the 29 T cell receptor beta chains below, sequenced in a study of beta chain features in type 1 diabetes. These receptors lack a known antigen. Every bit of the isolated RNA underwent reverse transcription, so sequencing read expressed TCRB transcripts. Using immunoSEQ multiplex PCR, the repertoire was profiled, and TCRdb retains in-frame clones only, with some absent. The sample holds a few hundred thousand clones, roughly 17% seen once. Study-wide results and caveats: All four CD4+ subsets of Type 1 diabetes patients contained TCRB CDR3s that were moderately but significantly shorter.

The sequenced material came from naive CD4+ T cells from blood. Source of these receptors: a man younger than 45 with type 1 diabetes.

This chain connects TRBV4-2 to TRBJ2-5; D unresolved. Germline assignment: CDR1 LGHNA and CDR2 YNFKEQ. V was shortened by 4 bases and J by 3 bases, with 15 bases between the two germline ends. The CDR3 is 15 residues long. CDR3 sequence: CASSLNGQPEETQYF. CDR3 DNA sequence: TGTGCCAGCAGCCTCAATGGGCAGCCTGAAGAGACCCAGTACTTC.

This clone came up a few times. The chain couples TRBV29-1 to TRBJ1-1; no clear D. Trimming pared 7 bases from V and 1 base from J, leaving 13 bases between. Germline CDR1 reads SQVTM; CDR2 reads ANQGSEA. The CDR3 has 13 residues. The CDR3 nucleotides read TGCAGCGGGACTGGACGGGGGAACACTGAAGCTTTCTTT. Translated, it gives CSGTGRGNTEAFF. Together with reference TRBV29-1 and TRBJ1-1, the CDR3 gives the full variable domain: SAVISQKPSRDICQRGTSLTIQCQVDSQVTMMFWYRQQPGQSLTLIATANQGSEATYESGFVIDKFPISRPNLTFSTLTVSNMSPEDSSIYLCSGTGRGNTEAFFGQGTRLTVV.

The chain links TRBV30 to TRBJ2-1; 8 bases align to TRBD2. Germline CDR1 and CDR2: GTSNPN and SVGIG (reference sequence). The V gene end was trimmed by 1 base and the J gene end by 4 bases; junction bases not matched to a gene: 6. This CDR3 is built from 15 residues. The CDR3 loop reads CAWSGGGRQYNEQFF. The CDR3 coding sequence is TGTGCCTGGAGTGGGGGCGGGAGGCAGTACAATGAGCAGTTCTTC. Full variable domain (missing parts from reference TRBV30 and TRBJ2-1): SQTIHQWPATLVQPVGSPLSLECTVEGTSNPNLYWYRQAAGRGLQLLFYSVGIGQISSEVPQNLSASRPQDRQFILSSKKLLLSDSGFYLCAWSGGGRQYNEQFFGPGTRLTVL.

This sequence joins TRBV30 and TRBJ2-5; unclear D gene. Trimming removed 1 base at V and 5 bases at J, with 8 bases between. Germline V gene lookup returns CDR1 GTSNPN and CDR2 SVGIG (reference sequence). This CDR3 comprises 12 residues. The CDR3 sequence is CAWSAPVETQYF. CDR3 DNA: TGTGCCTGGAGTGCCCCAGTCGAGACCCAGTACTTC.

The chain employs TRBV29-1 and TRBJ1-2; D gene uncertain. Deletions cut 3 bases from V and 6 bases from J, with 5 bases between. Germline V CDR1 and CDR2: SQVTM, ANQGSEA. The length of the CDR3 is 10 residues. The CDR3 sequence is CSVEADGYTF. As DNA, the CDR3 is TGCAGCGTTGAGGCAGATGGCTACACCTTC.

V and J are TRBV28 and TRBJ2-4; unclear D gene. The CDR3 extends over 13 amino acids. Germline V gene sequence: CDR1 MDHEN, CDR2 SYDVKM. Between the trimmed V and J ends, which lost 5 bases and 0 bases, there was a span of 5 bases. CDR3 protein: CASSGLAKNIQYF. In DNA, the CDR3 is TGTGCCAGCAGTGGGTTAGCCAAAAACATTCAGTACTTC.

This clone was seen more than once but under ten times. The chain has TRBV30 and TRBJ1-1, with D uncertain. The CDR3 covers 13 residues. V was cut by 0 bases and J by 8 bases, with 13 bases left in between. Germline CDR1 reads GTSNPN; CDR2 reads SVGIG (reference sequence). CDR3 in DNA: TGTGCCTGGAGTGTACAGACGGCCTGGGAAGCTTTCTTT. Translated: CAWSVQTAWEAFF.

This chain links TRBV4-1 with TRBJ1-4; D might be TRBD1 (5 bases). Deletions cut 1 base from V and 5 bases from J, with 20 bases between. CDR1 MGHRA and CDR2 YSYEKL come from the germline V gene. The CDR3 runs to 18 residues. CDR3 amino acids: CASSQGKTPGLRNEKLFF. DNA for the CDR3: TGCGCCAGCAGCCAAGGAAAGACTCCGGGACTGCGGAATGAAAAACTGTTTTTT.

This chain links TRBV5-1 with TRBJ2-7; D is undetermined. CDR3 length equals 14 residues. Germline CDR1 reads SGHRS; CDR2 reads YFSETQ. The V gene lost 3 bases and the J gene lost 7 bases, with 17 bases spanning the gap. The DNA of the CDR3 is TGCGCCAGCAGCTCTAACCCCGGCCCTGAGGAGCAGTACTTC. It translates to CASSSNPGPEEQYF.

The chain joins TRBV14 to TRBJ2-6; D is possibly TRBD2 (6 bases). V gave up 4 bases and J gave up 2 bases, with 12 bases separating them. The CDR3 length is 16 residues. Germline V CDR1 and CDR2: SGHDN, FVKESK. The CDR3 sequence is CASSPGTGAGANVLTF. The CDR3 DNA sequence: TGTGCCAGCAGCCCAGGAACGGGGGCTGGGGCCAACGTCCTGACTTTC.

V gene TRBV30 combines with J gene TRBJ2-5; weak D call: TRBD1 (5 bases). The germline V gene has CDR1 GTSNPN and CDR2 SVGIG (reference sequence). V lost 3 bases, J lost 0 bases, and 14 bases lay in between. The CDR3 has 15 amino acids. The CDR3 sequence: CAWSLGQKYQETQYF. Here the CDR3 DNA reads TGTGCCTGGAGCCTGGGGCAGAAGTACCAAGAGACCCAGTACTTC.

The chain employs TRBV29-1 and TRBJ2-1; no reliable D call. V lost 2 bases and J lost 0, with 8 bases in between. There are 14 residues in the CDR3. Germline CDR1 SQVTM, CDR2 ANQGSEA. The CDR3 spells CSVEPQSSYNEQFF. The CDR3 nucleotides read TGCAGCGTTGAACCGCAGAGCTCCTACAATGAGCAGTTCTTC.

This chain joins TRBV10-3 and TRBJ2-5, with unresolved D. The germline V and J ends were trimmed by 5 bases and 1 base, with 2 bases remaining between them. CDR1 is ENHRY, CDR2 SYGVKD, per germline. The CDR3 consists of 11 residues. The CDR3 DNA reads TGTGCCATCAGTTTCCAAGAGACCCAGTACTTC. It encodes CAISFQETQYF.

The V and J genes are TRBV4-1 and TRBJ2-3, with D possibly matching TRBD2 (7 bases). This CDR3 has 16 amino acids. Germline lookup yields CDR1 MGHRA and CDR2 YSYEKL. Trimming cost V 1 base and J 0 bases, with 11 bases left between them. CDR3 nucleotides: TGCGCCAGCAGCCAAGCCGCGGGGGCAAGCACAGATACGCAGTATTTT. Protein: CASSQAAGASTDTQYF.

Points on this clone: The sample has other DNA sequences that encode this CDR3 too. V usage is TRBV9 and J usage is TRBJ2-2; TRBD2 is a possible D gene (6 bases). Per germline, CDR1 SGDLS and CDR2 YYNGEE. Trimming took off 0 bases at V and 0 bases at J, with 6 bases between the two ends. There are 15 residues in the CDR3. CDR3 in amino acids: CASSVGGTNTGELFF. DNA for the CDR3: TGTGCCAGCAGCGTAGGCGGGACGAACACCGGGGAGCTGTTTTTT.

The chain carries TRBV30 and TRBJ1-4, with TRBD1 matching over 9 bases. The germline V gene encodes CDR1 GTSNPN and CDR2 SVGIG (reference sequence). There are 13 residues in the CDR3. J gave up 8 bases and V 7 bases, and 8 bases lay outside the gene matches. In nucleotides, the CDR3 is TGTGCCTCCACGGGACAGGGTAGCGAAAAACTGTTTTTT. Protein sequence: CASTGQGSEKLFF.

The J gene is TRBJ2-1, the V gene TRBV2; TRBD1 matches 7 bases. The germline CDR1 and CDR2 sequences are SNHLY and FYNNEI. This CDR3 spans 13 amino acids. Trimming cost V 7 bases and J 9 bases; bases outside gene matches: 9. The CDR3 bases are TGTGCCAGCATTTTACAGGGGCTAGGTGAGCAGTTCTTC. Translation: CASILQGLGEQFF. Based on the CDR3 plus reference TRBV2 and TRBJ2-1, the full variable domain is EPEVTQTPSHQVTQMGQEVILRCVPISNHLYFYWYRQILGQKVEFLVSFYNNEISEKSEIFDDQFSVERPDGSNFTLKIRSTKLEDSAMYFCASILQGLGEQFFGPGTRLTVL.

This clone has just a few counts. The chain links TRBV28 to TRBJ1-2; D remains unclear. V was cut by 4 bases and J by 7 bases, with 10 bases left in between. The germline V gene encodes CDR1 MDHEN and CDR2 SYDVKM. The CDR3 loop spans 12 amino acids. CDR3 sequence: CASSSGSVGYTF. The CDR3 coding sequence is TGTGCCAGCAGTTCGGGGAGCGTTGGCTACACCTTC.

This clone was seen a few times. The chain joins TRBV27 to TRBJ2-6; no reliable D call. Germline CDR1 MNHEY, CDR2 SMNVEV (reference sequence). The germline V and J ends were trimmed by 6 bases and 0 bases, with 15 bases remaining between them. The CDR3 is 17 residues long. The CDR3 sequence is CASRSVAEGSGANVLTF. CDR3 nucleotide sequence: TGTGCCAGCAGAAGCGTGGCGGAAGGCTCTGGGGCCAACGTCCTGACTTTC.

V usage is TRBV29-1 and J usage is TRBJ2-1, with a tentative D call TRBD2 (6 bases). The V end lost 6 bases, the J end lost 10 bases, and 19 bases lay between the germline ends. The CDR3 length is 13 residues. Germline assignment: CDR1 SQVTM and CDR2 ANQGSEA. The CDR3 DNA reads TGCAGCGTGAAAGGACGGACTAACGTAGAGCAGTTCTTC. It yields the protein CSVKGRTNVEQFF.

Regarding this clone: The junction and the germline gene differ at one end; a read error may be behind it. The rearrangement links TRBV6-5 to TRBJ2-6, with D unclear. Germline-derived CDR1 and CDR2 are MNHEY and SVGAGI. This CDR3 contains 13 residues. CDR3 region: CASSDSGANVLTF. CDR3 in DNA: TGTGCCAGCAGTGACTCTGGGGCCAACGTCCTGACTTTC.

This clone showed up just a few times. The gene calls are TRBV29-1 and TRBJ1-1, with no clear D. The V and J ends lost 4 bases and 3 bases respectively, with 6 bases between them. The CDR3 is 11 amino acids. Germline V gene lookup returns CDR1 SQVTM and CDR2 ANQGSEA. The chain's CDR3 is CSVAPDTEAFF. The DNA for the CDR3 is TGCAGCGTTGCACCGGACACTGAAGCTTTCTTT.

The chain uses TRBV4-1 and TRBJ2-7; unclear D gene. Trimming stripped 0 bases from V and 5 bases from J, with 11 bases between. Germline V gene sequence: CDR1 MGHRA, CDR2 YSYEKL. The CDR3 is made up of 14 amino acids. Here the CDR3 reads CASSQDRWGNEQYF. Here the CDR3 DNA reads TGCGCCAGCAGCCAAGATAGGTGGGGTAACGAGCAGTACTTC.

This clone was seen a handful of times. The CDR3 bases are TGTGCCAGCAGCCCCCGGCCAGGAGGCAATGAGCAGTTCTTC. Protein: CASSPRPGGNEQFF. The V gene is TRBV7-9, the J gene TRBJ2-1, with D possibly matching TRBD2 (5 bases). V lost 5 bases and J 6 bases, leaving 14 bases between the germline ends. Germline V gene lookup returns CDR1 SEHNR and CDR2 FQNEAQ (reference sequence). This CDR3 spans 14 amino acids.

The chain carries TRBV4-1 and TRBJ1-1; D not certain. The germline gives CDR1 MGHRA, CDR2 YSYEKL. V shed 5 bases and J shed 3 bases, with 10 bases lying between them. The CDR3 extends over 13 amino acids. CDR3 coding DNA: TGCGCCAGCAGCGGGGAGTTGCACACTGAAGCTTTCTTT. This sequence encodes CASSGELHTEAFF.

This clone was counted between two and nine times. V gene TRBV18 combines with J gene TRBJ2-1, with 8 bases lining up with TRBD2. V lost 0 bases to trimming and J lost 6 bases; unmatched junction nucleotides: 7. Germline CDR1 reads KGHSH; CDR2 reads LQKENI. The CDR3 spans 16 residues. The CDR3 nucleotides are TGTGCCAGCTCACCACCGAGCGGGGGCCCATCCAATGAGCAGTTCTTC. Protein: CASSPPSGGPSNEQFF.

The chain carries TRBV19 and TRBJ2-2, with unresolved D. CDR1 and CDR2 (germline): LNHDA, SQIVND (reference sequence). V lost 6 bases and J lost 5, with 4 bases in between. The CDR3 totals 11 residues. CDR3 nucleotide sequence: TGTGCCAGTAGATATACCGGGGAGCTGTTTTTT. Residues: CASRYTGELFF.

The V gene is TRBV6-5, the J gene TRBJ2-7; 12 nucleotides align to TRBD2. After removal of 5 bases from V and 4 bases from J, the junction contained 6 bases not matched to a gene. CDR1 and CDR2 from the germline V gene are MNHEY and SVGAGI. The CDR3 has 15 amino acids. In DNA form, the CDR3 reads TGTGCCAGCAGTAGAGGACTAGCGGGACTTTACGAGCAGTACTTC. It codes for CASSRGLAGLYEQYF.

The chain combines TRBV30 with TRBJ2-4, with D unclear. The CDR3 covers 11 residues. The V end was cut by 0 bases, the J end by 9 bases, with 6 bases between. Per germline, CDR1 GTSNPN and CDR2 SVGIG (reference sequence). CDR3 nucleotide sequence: TGTGCCTGGAGTGTCGCGAGCATTCAGTACTTC. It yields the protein CAWSVASIQYF.